This T cell receptor beta chain was identified in a study of T cell responses to AZD1222 COVID-19 vaccine (dated by TCRdb to the early 2020s). Turning to the overall study: A total of over 230 trial participants underwent TCR sequencing, of whom 207 had received two doses of AZD1222 and around 26 had received two doses of the MenACWY control vaccine. Enrollment into the trials was organized by age into subgroups of 18-55, 56-69 and 70-plus years, and those subgroups contained approximately 160, 26 and 62 TCR-sequenced participants, respectively.

The time point label corresponds to: about 28 days (+/-7) after the second vaccine dose. AZD1222 recipients with second doses at about 4 weeks or about 12 weeks were pooled, because spike-specific TCR depth and breadth did not differ between schedules. The vaccinee samples were drawn from two UK trials, COV001 and COV002, one of which was a single-blind randomized controlled phase 2/3 trial testing AZD1222 (ChAdOx1 nCoV-19) in healthy adults. For TCRbeta chain sequencing, PBMC samples were collected from trial participants at day 0 and at day 28 after the second dose. The CDR3 regions of human TCRbeta chains were subjected to immunosequencing. In the original analysis: TCRs in the repertoires were matched against a reference library of SARS-CoV-2-specific TCRs that had been generated with the MIRA antigen-specificity platform. Breadth was defined as the fraction of unique TCRs that were SARS-CoV-2-associated. Depth was defined as the fraction of total T cells that were SARS-CoV-2-associated. Using the MIRA data, each spike-specific TCR was mapped to the spike region that the TCR reacts to and placed in a CD4 or CD8 class. Log10-transformed breadth and depth values were compared by one-way ANOVA with Sidak's multiple comparisons tests. TCRdb carries this immuneACCESS record with in-frame sequences only. Its versions omit some clonotypes, under half of them owing to an unresolved V gene in the studies checked, with the rest unexplained. V and J calls and clone size follow that table, whereas D and trimming were derived from the DNA. The sample table records 100,000 to 150,000 clones; just over 90% of these occur just once. Together, the top ten hold around 0.99% of the sample.

A remark on this clone: Its specific antigen is unknown. No quality values exist for individual bases; no much larger clone is one base distant.

What the study reported, not specific to this receptor: Conclusions about previously exposed vaccinees were limited because only a handful of AZD1222 recipients were SARS-CoV-2 seropositive at baseline. Most participants were white British and females outnumbered males, and the authors suggested that clonal diversity may have been underestimated. Reportedly, almost half of the unique spike-specific TCRs recognized epitopes lying outside the regions that are mutated in the B.1.351 and B.1.1.7 variants. The 56-69-year group was small, and its depth increase did not reach significance, likely because of low power. Because no day 14 peak-response samples were available, the repertoires could be characterized only after the peak T cell response. A significant rise in spike-specific TCR breadth and depth was observed after two AZD1222 doses relative to day 0 and relative to MenACWY recipients. Vaccine-associated CD4 TCRs spanned the whole spike protein, with dominant responses in regions 160-218 and 743-854.

Trimming leaves V shorter by 5 bases and J shorter by 4 bases, with the junction holding 12 bases beyond the gene matches. The germline V gene (reference sequence) specifies SEHNR as CDR1 and FQNEAQ as CDR2. The CDR3 has 16 amino acids, counting the end cysteine and phenylalanine. CDR3 DNA only is kept here, 48 bases in frame from base 1. The sequence joins TRBV7-9 to TRBJ2-7; 9 central bases correspond to TRBD2. Sequenced material: peripheral blood, taken 28 days after the second AZD1222 dose. The sequence came from an adult who received the AZD1222 COVID-19 vaccine. In nucleotides, the sequence is TGTGCCAGCAGCCCCCGCGACGCGGGAGGGCCGTACGAGCAGTACTTC. Its product reads: CASSPRDAGGPYEQYF.